These 32 T cell receptor beta chains were sequenced from one sample in a study of shared clonotypes between healthy human individuals. Here immunoSEQ multiplex PCR was the method, and the copy in TCRdb shows in-frame clones only, minus some. The sample holds about 1 million clones, about three quarters seen once. Specimen: memory CD4+ T cells sorted from blood. Subset here: CD45RA-negative fraction. The receptor source for this set is a man younger than 30 in good health.

A word on this clone: Other DNA variants within this sample encode the same CDR3. CDR3 sequence reads: CASRRQDLSNQPQHF. The CDR3, as DNA: TGTGCCAGCAGGCGACAGGATCTTAGCAATCAGCCCCAGCATTTT. The chain links TRBV28 to TRBJ1-5; possibly TRBD1 for D (6 bases). V shed 6 bases and J shed 0 bases, with 12 bases lying between them. CDR1 and CDR2 (germline): MDHEN, SYDVKM. There are 15 residues in the CDR3.

This clone was observed at least ten times. Additional DNA sequences in this sample encode the identical CDR3. The V gene is TRBV7-3, the J gene TRBJ2-7; D may be TRBD2 (6 bases). V shed 2 bases and J shed 0 bases, with 8 bases lying between them. CDR3 length equals 14 residues. Germline lookup yields CDR1 SGHTA and CDR2 FQGTGA. CDR3 amino acids: CASSLGGNSYEQYF. The CDR3 coding sequence is TGTGCCAGCAGCTTAGGCGGGAACTCCTACGAGCAGTACTTC. Full variable domain (outside the CDR3, taken from reference TRBV7-3 and TRBJ2-7): GAGVSQTPSNKVTEKGKYVELRCDPISGHTALYWYRQSLGQGPEFLIYFQGTGAADDSGLPNDRFFAVRPEGSVSTLKIQRTERGDSAVYLCASSLGGNSYEQYFGPGTRLTVT.

The J gene is TRBJ1-5, the V gene TRBV10-3, with TRBD1 matching 7 bases. The CDR3 contains 13 residues. CDR1 ENHRY and CDR2 SYGVKD come from the germline V gene. The trim removed 8 bases at V and 7 bases at J, leaving 8 bases unmatched. The CDR3 DNA reads TGTGCCATCCACGCCAGGGACAGCCAGCCCCAGCATTTT. Translated, it gives CAIHARDSQPQHF.

With respect to this clone: The junction does not match germline at one end; this may be a read error. This chain links TRBV7-2 with TRBJ2-7; D is possibly TRBD2 (6 bases). The CDR3 totals 14 residues. CDR1 SGHTA and CDR2 FQGNSA come from the germline V gene. The CDR3 sequence: CASSLARESNEQYF. The CDR3 nucleotides read TGTGCCAGCAGCCTAGCTCGGGAGAGCAACGAGCAGTACTTC.

This clone has only a few counts. Here the CDR3 omits its conserved ending phenylalanine or tryptophan, so a read error is the likely source. No DNA is shown, since the ends of the CDR3 on it are uncertain; the CDR3 is the one TCRdb lists. The rearrangement links TRBV27 to TRBJ1-1; TRBD1 is the table's D call, not checked against the DNA. The length of the CDR3 is 13 amino acids, counting both ends. Per germline, CDR1 MNHEY and CDR2 SMNVEV (reference sequence). This CDR3 reads CASSPGQQFPALI.

The chain links TRBV28 to TRBJ2-3; 10 positions agree with TRBD2. With V trimmed by 6 bases and J by 6 bases, 6 bases remained unmatched. From germline, CDR1 is MDHEN and CDR2 SYDVKM. This CDR3 spans 14 amino acids. This chain's CDR3 is CASRQAGGLDTQYF. CDR3 nucleotide sequence: TGTGCCAGCAGGCAAGCGGGGGGGCTGGATACGCAGTATTTT.

The chain carries TRBV5-1 and TRBJ2-7; tentative D call: TRBD1 (5 bases). The CDR3 loop spans 15 amino acids. With 6 bases removed from V and 1 base from J, the gap between germline ends came to 17 bases. Germline CDR1 reads SGHRS; CDR2 reads YFSETQ. Written as DNA, the CDR3 is TGCGCCAGCACTCAGGGTTCCCTTACTTCCTACGAGCAGTACTTC. This codes for CASTQGSLTSYEQYF.

The chain carries TRBV11-2 and TRBJ2-7; 8 bases align to TRBD2. With V trimmed by 5 bases and J by 1 base, 10 bases remained unmatched. Germline V gene data show CDR1 as SGHAT and CDR2 as FQNNGV. There are 16 residues in the CDR3. CDR3 coding DNA: TGTGCCAGCAGCCCAACACCCGGGAGGGGTTCCTACGAGCAGTACTTC. This codes for CASSPTPGRGSYEQYF.

This clone was seen only a few times. Relative to the germline gene, one junction end is altered; a read error may explain this. The V gene is TRBV7-2, the J gene TRBJ1-2; 9 bases fit TRBD1. There are 15 residues in the CDR3. Per the germline V gene, CDR1 is SGHTA and CDR2 is FQGNSA. CDR3 sequence reads: CASTLEGDRVYGYTF. CDR3 nucleotide sequence: TGTGCCAGCACCTTAGAGGGGGACAGGGTCTATGGCTACACCTTC. The full variable domain, with the rest looked up from reference TRBV7-2 and TRBJ1-2, is GAGVSQSPSNKVTEKGKDVELRCDPISGHTALYWYRQSLGQGLEFLIYFQGNSAPDKSGLPSDRFSAERTGGSVSTLTIQRTQQEDSAVYLCASTLEGDRVYGYTFGSGTRLTVV.

This chain uses TRBV7-2 with TRBJ2-7; the match to TRBD1 covers 8 bases. The germline gives CDR1 SGHTA, CDR2 FQGNSA. CDR3 length equals 14 residues. V shed 5 bases and J 1 base; nucleotides not matched to a gene: 4. CDR3 residues: CASSPGQVSYEQYF. The CDR3 DNA reads as TGTGCCAGCAGCCCGGGACAGGTTTCCTACGAGCAGTACTTC.

About this clone: This sequence may be a read error, since a much larger clone differs from it by one base. The CDR3 sequence: CAISVGENTEAFF. The CDR3 DNA follows: TGTGCCATCAGTGTGGGGGAGAACACTGAAGCTTTCTTT. The chain links TRBV10-3 to TRBJ1-1, with a tentative D call TRBD1 (5 bases). This CDR3 contains 13 residues. V was shortened by 4 bases and J by 1 base, with 7 bases between the two germline ends. The germline gives CDR1 ENHRY, CDR2 SYGVKD.

The chain links TRBV18 to TRBJ2-6; 9 bases are a match to TRBD1. This CDR3 has 19 residues. After removal of 5 bases from V and 0 bases from J, the junction contained 11 bases not matched to a gene. The germline V gene encodes CDR1 KGHSH and CDR2 LQKENI. The CDR3 nucleotides are TGTGCCAGCTCAGGGACAGGGCCAAGCCCGGACTCTGGGGCCAACGTCCTGACTTTC. Translating it yields CASSGTGPSPDSGANVLTF. The full variable domain, rest sourced from reference TRBV18 and TRBJ2-6, is NAGVMQNPRHLVRRRGQEARLRCSPMKGHSHVYWYRQLPEEGLKFMVYLQKENIIDESGMPKERFSAEFPKEGPSILRIQQVVRGDSAAYFCASSGTGPSPDSGANVLTFGAGSRLTVL.

About this clone itself: Other DNA sequences in this specimen translate into the identical CDR3. This chain uses TRBV6-1 with TRBJ2-7, with D perhaps matching TRBD1 (5 bases). The V gene lost 6 bases and the J gene lost 4 bases, with 13 bases spanning the gap. CDR1 is MNHNS, CDR2 SASEGT, per germline. The CDR3 is 13 amino acids. CDR3 coding DNA: TGTGCCAGCAGGCCTCAGGGTGCGTACGAGCAGTACTTC. Its translation is CASRPQGAYEQYF.

CDR3 bases: TGTGCCAGCCTCCACAGGGGGCTATCTCAGCCCCAGCATTTT. This translates into CASLHRGLSQPQHF. The rearrangement links TRBV6-1 to TRBJ1-5; 9 bases map to TRBD1. Germline CDR1 MNHNS, CDR2 SASEGT. CDR3 length equals 14 residues. With 8 bases clipped from V and 6 bases from J, the junction kept 8 bases outside the gene matches.

V usage is TRBV7-3 and J usage is TRBJ2-1; the D gene is possibly TRBD1 (6 bases). Germline V lookup: CDR1 SGHTA, CDR2 FQGTGA. The CDR3 consists of 12 residues. V was cut by 3 bases and J by 12 bases, with 12 bases left in between. The CDR3 bases are TGTGCCAGCAGCTTTCCAGGGGAAAGGCAGTTCTTC. This codes for CASSFPGERQFF. The full variable domain, its missing parts supplied by reference TRBV7-3 and TRBJ2-1, is GAGVSQTPSNKVTEKGKYVELRCDPISGHTALYWYRQSLGQGPEFLIYFQGTGAADDSGLPNDRFFAVRPEGSVSTLKIQRTERGDSAVYLCASSFPGERQFFGPGTRLTVL.

The chain has TRBV6-5 and TRBJ2-7; D is undetermined. Germline V gives CDR1 MNHEY, CDR2 SVGAGI. The V and J ends lost 1 base and 1 base respectively, with 5 bases between them. There are 13 residues in the CDR3. The CDR3 region is CASSYLGSYEQYF. The CDR3 DNA is TGTGCCAGCAGTTACTTGGGTTCCTACGAGCAGTACTTC.

V and J are TRBV4-1 and TRBJ2-3; perhaps TRBD2 as D (5 bases). There are 16 residues in the CDR3. The ends were cut back, 1 base at V and 3 bases at J, with 14 bases in the middle. CDR1 is MGHRA and CDR2 is YSYEKL in the germline V gene. CDR3 nucleotide sequence: TGCGCCAGCAGCCAAGCCCCCATCCCGGGGACAGATACGCAGTATTTT. Translation: CASSQAPIPGTDTQYF.

The CDR3 DNA is TGTGCCAGCAGTCACCCAGGGGTAGGCAATTCACCCCTCCACTTT. It specifies CASSHPGVGNSPLHF. The gene calls are TRBV12-1 and TRBJ1-6; TRBD1, the D gene given by the table, was not confirmed from the DNA. TRBV12-1 is marked as a pseudogene. CDR3 length: 15 residues.

This clone showed up just once. The CDR3 bases are TGTGCCAGCAGCCCCGGGGGGGGGAACTATGGCTACACCTTC. Translating it yields CASSPGGGNYGYTF. V is TRBV13 and J is TRBJ1-2, with D maybe TRBD1 (5 bases). V shed 5 bases and J shed 2 bases, with 12 bases lying between them. The V gene's germline CDR1 is PRHDT and CDR2 FYEKMQ (reference sequence). This CDR3 comprises 14 residues. Together with reference TRBV13 and TRBJ1-2, the CDR3 gives the full variable domain: AAGVIQSPRHLIKEKRETATLKCYPIPRHDTVYWYQQGPGQDPQFLISFYEKMQSDKGSIPDRFSAQQFSDYHSELNMSSLELGDSALYFCASSPGGGNYGYTFGSGTRLTVV.

The CDR3 bases are TGCGCCAGCAGCCCGGGGACTAGCGGGAACCCCTACAATGAGCAGTTCTTC. Protein product: CASSPGTSGNPYNEQFF. The chain links TRBV5-1 to TRBJ2-1; 13 nucleotides match TRBD2. CDR1 and CDR2 (germline): SGHRS, YFSETQ. With 4 bases clipped from V and 2 bases from J, the junction kept 6 bases outside the gene matches. CDR3 length equals 17 residues.

The V and J genes are TRBV28 and TRBJ1-1, with 8 bases matching TRBD1. With 6 bases clipped from V and 3 bases from J, the junction kept 3 bases outside the gene matches. The CDR3 loop spans 13 amino acids. Germline V gene data show CDR1 as MDHEN and CDR2 as SYDVKM. The CDR3 DNA sequence: TGTGCCAGCAGGCCACAGGGGGACACTGAAGCTTTCTTT. Encoded protein: CASRPQGDTEAFF.

This CDR3 reads CAISPRGLAFDEQFF. DNA for the CDR3: TGTGCCATCAGCCCCCGGGGACTAGCCTTCGATGAGCAGTTCTTC. This chain links TRBV10-3 with TRBJ2-1; 9 bases match TRBD2. Germline V gene sequence: CDR1 ENHRY, CDR2 SYGVKD. Trimming took 6 bases from V and 8 from J; bases not matched to a gene: 11. This CDR3 has 15 amino acids.

This clone was observed a handful of times. This sequence joins TRBV27 and TRBJ1-2; D might be TRBD1 (5 bases). This CDR3 has 13 amino acids. Germline loops: CDR1 MNHEY, CDR2 SMNVEV (reference sequence). Trimming removed 3 bases from V and 1 base from J, with 6 bases in between. The CDR3 DNA is TGTGCCAGCAGTTTCAGGGTTAACTATGGCTACACCTTC. Its translation is CASSFRVNYGYTF.

Concerning this clone itself: At one end the junction does not follow the germline gene, possibly because of a read error. The chain recombines TRBV10-3 with TRBJ2-7; TRBD2 matches 9 bases. Germline V CDR1 and CDR2: ENHRY, SYGVKD. CDR3 length: 16 residues. CDR3 in amino acids: CASSEKEGAGGYEQYF. The CDR3 region has the DNA TGTGCCAGCAGTGAAAAGGAAGGAGCGGGAGGATACGAGCAGTACTTC.

The CDR3 DNA follows: TGTGCCAGCAGCTTAACGTGGGGCGAGGGCTACACCTTC. It codes for CASSLTWGEGYTF. The chain is built from TRBV7-9 and TRBJ1-2, with D perhaps TRBD1 (5 bases). CDR1 and CDR2 from the germline V gene are SEHNR and FQNEAQ (reference sequence). This CDR3 comprises 13 residues. Trimming cost V 2 bases and J 8 bases, with 12 bases left between them.

The chain links TRBV10-2 to TRBJ1-3; the D is unclear. Germline loops: CDR1 WSHSY, CDR2 SAAADI. The CDR3 totals 16 residues. Deletions cut 3 bases from V and 5 bases from J, with 17 bases between. DNA of the CDR3: TGCGCCAGCAGTGAAAGGATCCGATCTGGGAGAAACACCATATATTTT. It encodes CASSERIRSGRNTIYF.

The V call is TRBV5-1, the J call TRBJ1-4, with 7 bases aligning to TRBD1. This CDR3 comprises 16 residues. The J segment lost 0 bases and the V segment lost 7 bases, leaving 9 bases of the junction unmatched. Germline V lookup: CDR1 SGHRS, CDR2 YFSETQ. This chain's CDR3 is CASGSGTVSTNEKLFF. CDR3 coding DNA: TGCGCCAGCGGATCAGGGACAGTTTCAACTAATGAAAAACTGTTTTTT.

This clone showed up just once. The chain has TRBV2 and TRBJ2-2, with 13 positions matching TRBD2. The germline V gene has CDR1 SNHLY and CDR2 FYNNEI. V dropped 4 bases and J dropped 3; count of bases not matched to a gene: 2. CDR3 length: 16 amino acids. CDR3 nucleotides: TGTGCCAGCAGTGCGGGACTAGCGGGGTACACCGGGGAGCTGTTTTTT. It translates to CASSAGLAGYTGELFF.

Notes on this clone: Other DNA variants within this sample encode the same CDR3. The gene calls are TRBV30 and TRBJ2-5; tentatively, D is TRBD2 (6 bases). The V gene's germline CDR1 is GTSNPN and CDR2 SVGIG (reference sequence). Deletions cut 0 bases from V and 5 bases from J, with 10 bases between. This CDR3 contains 13 residues. CDR3 sequence: CAWSVTGGETQYF. In DNA form, the CDR3 reads TGTGCCTGGAGTGTAACTGGGGGGGAGACCCAGTACTTC. The full variable domain, in which reference TRBV30 and TRBJ2-5 provide the parts outside the CDR3, is SQTIHQWPATLVQPVGSPLSLECTVEGTSNPNLYWYRQAAGRGLQLLFYSVGIGQISSEVPQNLSASRPQDRQFILSSKKLLLSDSGFYLCAWSVTGGETQYFGPGTRLLVL.

The chain carries TRBV4-2 and TRBJ2-7; the D call may be TRBD1 or TRBD2 (6 bases each). The germline V gene encodes CDR1 LGHNA and CDR2 YNFKEQ. Trimming pared 8 bases from V and 6 bases from J, leaving 14 bases between. This CDR3 comprises 12 residues. CDR3 sequence: CASAQQGGEQYF. CDR3 nucleotide sequence: TGTGCCAGCGCCCAACAGGGAGGCGAGCAGTACTTC.

CDR3 region: CASSLFSGGTDTQYF. The CDR3 DNA reads TGTGCCAGCAGCTTATTCAGCGGGGGCACAGATACGCAGTATTTT. The gene calls are TRBV7-2 and TRBJ2-3, with 7 positions matching TRBD2. With 2 bases clipped from V and 1 base from J, the junction kept 3 bases outside the gene matches. Germline lookup yields CDR1 SGHTA and CDR2 FQGNSA. The CDR3 has 15 residues.

A note on this clone: The sample contains more than one DNA sequence encoding this CDR3. The chain uses TRBV7-2 and TRBJ2-1; D call uncertain. Germline V gene lookup returns CDR1 SGHTA and CDR2 FQGNSA. Trimming cost V 1 base and J 5 bases, with 6 bases left between them. The CDR3 is 13 amino acids. Here the CDR3 DNA reads TGTGCCAGCAGCTTAGGATTGAACAATGAGCAGTTCTTC. Its protein product is CASSLGLNNEQFF.